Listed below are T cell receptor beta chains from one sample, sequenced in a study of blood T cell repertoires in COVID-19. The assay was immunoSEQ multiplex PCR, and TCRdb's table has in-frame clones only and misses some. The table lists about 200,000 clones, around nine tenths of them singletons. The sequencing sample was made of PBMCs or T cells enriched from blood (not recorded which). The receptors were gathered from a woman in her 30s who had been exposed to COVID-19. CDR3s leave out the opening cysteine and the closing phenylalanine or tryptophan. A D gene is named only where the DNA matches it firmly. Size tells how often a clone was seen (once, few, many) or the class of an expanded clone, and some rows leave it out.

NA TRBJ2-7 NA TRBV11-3 ASSLVHQAGSYEQY
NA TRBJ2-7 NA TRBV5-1 ASSPRGLRYEQY
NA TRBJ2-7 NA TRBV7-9 ASSSPYEQY
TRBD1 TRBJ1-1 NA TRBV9 ASSPRQGSMNTEAF
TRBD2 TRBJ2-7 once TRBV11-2 ASSLGHGGNEQY
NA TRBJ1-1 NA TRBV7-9 ASSLARSTAEAEAF
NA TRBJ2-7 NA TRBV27 ASSLSGEAYEQY
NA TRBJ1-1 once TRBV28 ASSLGTAGSYEAF
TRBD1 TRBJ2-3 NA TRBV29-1 SVPTWTGSTDTQY
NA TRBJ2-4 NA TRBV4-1 ASSQDAREENIQY
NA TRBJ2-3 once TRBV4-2 ASSQTTTDTQY
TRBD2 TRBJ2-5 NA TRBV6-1 ASSGIAGGHEETQY
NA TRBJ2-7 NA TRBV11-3 ASSLDGDNSYEQY
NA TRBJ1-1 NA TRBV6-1 ASSEYLFWGE
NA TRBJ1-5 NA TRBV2 ASRAVGGSNQPQH
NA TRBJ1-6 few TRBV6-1 ASSEGGFLYHSPLH
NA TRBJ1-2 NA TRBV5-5 ASSRLDMSYGYT
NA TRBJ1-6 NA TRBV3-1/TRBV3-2 ASSQDRLSGSPLH
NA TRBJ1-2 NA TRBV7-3 ASSLSHGDYGYT
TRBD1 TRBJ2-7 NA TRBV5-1 ASSRGPRQGPHEQY
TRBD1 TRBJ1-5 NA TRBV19 ASRGGQDINQPQH
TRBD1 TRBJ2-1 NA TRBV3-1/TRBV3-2 ASSPRTGGHNEQF
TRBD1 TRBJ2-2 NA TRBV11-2 ASSSDRVSIGELF
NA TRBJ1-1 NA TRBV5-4 ASSWAGIEAF